The T cell receptor beta chain under discussion was sequenced for a study of blood T cell repertoires in COVID-19. Overall study: The United States, Italy and Spain were the sources of the acute and convalescent COVID-19 samples. The analysed material was cDNA or gDNA that came from T cells, B-cell-depleted T cells, or PBMCs.

Per the original methods: It was from reference gene primer amplification that nucleated cell counts were estimated. The data were produced by immunoSEQ multiplex PCR, yet TCRdb's version contains in-frame clones alone and is incomplete. V and J calls and clone size follow that table, whereas D and trimming were derived from the DNA. The sample lists roughly 100,000 clones; about 88% were seen once. Germline loops: CDR1 SGHAT, CDR2 FQNNGV. V was clipped by 5 bases and J by 6 bases; unmatched bases: 8. The CDR3 spans 16 residues. This clone appeared once. The V gene is TRBV11-2, the J gene TRBJ2-2; 11 nucleotides agree with TRBD2. The clonotype originates from a woman of 80 years or more with active COVID-19. Material: peripheral blood. The CDR3 DNA reads as TGTGCCAGCAGCCTCTCACTAGCGGGAGCACCCGGGGAGCTGTTTTTT. Its translation: CASSLSLAGAPGELFF. The variable domain in full, completed from reference TRBV11-2 and TRBJ2-2, reads EAGVAQSPRYKIIEKRQSVAFWCNPISGHATLYWYQQILGQGPKLLIQFQNNGVVDDSQLPKDRFSAERLKGVDSTLKIQPAKLEDSAVYLCASSLSLAGAPGELFFGEGSRLTVL.